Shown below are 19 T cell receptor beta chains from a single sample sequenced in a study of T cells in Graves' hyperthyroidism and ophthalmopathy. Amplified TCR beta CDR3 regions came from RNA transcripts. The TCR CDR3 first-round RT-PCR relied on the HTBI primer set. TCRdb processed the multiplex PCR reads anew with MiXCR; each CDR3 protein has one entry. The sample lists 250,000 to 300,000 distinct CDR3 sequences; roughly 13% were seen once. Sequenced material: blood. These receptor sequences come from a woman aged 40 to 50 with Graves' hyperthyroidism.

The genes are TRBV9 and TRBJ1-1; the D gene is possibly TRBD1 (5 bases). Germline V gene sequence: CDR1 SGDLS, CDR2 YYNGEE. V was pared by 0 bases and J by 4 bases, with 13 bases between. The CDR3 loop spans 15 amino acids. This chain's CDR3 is CASSVEARGGTEAFF. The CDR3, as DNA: TGTGCCAGCAGCGTAGAAGCGAGGGGAGGCACTGAAGCTTTCTTT.

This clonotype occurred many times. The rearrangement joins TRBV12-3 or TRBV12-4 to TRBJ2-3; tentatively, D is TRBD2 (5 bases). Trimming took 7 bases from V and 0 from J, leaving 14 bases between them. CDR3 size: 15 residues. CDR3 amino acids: CASNINSDSTDTQYF. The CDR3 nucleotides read TGTGCCAGCAATATCAATAGCGACAGCACAGATACGCAGTATTTT.

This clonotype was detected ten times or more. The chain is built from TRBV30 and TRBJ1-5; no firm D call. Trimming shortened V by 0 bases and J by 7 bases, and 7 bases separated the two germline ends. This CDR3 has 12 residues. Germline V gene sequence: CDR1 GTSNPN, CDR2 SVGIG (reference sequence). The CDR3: CAWSVQGQPQHF. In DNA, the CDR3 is TGTGCCTGGAGTGTACAAGGCCAGCCCCAGCATTTT.

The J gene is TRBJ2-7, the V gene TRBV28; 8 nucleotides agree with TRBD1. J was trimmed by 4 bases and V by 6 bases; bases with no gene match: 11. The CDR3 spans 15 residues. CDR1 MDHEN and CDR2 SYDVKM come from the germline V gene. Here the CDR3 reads CASRIPGGDSYEQYF. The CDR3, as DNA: TGTGCCAGCAGGATACCAGGGGGCGATTCGTACGAGCAGTACTTC.

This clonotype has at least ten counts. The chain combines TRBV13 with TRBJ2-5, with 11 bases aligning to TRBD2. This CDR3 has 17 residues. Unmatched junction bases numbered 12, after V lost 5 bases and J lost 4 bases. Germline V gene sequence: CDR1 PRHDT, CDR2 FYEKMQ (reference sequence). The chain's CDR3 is CASSPPLAGDFGETQYF. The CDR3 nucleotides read TGTGCCAGCAGCCCCCCACTAGCGGGAGATTTTGGAGAGACCCAGTACTTC.

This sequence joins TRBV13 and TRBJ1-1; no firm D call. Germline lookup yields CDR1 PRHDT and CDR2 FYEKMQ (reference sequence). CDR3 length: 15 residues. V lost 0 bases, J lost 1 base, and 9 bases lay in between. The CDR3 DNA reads TGTGCCAGCAGCTTAGGCAACAGTCGGAACACTGAAGCTTTCTTT. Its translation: CASSLGNSRNTEAFF.

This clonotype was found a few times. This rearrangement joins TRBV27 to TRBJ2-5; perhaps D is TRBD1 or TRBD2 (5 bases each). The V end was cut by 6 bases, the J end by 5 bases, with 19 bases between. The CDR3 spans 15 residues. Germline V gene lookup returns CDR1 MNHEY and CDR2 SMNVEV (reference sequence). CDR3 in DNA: TGTGCCAGCAGGTTACCAGGGACCGGGCGTGAGACCCAGTACTTC. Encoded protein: CASRLPGTGRETQYF.

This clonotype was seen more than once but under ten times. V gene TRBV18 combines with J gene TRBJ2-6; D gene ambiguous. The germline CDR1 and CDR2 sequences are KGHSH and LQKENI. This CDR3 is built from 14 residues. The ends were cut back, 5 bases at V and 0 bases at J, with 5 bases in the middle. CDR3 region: CASSASSGANVLTF. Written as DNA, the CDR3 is TGTGCCAGCTCAGCGAGCTCTGGGGCCAACGTCCTGACTTTC.

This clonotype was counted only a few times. CDR3 amino acids: CASSHGQAGTLYTGELFF. The CDR3 nucleotides read TGTGCCAGCAGCCACGGGCAAGCGGGCACTCTCTACACCGGGGAGCTGTTTTTT. The genes are TRBV11-2 and TRBJ2-2; D is perhaps TRBD2 (6 bases). This CDR3 has 18 amino acids. V dropped 5 bases and J dropped 3 bases, with 22 bases sitting between them. The germline gives CDR1 SGHAT, CDR2 FQNNGV. The full variable domain, its missing parts supplied by reference TRBV11-2 and TRBJ2-2, is EAGVAQSPRYKIIEKRQSVAFWCNPISGHATLYWYQQILGQGPKLLIQFQNNGVVDDSQLPKDRFSAERLKGVDSTLKIQPAKLEDSAVYLCASSHGQAGTLYTGELFFGEGSRLTVL.

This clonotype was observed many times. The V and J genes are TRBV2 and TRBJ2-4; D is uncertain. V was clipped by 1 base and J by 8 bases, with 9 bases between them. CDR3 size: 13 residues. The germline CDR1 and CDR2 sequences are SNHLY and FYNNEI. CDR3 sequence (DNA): TGTGCCAGCAGTGAAGAACATTGGGACATTCAGTACTTC. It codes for CASSEEHWDIQYF.

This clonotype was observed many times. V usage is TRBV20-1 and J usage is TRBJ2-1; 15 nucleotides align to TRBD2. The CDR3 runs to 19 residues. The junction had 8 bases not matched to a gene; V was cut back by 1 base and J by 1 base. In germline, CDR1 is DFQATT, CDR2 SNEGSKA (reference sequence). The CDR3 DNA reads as TGCAGTGCTAGAGGGACGGGACTAGCGGGAGGAGGGTCCTACAATGAGCAGTTCTTC. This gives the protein CSARGTGLAGGGSYNEQFF.

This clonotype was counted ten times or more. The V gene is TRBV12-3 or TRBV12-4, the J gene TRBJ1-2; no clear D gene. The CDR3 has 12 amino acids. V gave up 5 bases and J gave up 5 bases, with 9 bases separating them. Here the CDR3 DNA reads TGTGCCAGCAGTCCCCTCCGTTATGGCTACACCTTC. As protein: CASSPLRYGYTF.

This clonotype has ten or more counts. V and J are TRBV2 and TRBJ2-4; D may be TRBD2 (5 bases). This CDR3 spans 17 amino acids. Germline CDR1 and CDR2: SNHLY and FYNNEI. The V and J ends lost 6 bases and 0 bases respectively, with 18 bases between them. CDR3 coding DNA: TGTGCCAGCAGAGGAGAGGGAGCCGAGATAGCCAAAAACATTCAGTACTTC. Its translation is CASRGEGAEIAKNIQYF.

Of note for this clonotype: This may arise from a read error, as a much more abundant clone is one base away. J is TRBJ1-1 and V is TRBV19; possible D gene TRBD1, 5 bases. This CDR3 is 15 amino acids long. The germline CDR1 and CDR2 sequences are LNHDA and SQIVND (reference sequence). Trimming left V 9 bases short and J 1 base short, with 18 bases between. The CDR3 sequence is CASVFLQGGNTEAFF. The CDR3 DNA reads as TGTGCCAGCGTTTTCCTCCAGGGCGGGAACACTGAAGCTTTCTTT. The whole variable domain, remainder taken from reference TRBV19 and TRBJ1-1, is DGGITQSPKYLFRKEGQNVTLSCEQNLNHDAMYWYRQDPGQGLRLIYYSQIVNDFQKGDIAEGYSVSREKKESFPLTVTSAQKNPTAFYLCASVFLQGGNTEAFFGQGTRLTVV.

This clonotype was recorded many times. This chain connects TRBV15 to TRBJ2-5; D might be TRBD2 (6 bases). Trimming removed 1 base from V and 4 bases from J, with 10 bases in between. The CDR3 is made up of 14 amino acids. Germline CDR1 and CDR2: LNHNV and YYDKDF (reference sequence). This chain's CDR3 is CATSRVTAGETQYF. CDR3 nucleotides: TGTGCCACCAGCAGAGTGACAGCGGGAGAGACCCAGTACTTC.

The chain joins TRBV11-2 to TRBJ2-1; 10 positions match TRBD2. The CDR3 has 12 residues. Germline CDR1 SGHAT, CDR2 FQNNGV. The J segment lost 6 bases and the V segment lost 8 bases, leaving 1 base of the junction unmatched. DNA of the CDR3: TGTGCCAGCCGGACTAGCGGCAATGAGCAGTTCTTC. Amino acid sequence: CASRTSGNEQFF.

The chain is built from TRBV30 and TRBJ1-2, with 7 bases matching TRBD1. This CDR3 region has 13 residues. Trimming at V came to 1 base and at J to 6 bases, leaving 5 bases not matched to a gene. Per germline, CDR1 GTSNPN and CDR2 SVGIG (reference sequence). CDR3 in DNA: TGTGCCTGGAGTGACAGGGGTGTGAATGGCTACACCTTC. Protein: CAWSDRGVNGYTF.

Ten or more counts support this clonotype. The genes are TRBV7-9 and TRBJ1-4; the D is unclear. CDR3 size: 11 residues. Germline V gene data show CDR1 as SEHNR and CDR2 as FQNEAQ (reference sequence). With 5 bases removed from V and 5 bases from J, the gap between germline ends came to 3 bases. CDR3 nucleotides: TGTGCCAGCAGCCTCAATGAAAAACTGTTTTTT. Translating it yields CASSLNEKLFF.

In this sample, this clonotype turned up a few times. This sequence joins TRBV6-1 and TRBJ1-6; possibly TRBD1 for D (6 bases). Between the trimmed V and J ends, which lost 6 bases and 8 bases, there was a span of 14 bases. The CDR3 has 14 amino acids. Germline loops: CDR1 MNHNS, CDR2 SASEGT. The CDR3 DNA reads TGTGCCAGCAGGCGGACAGCCGATTATTCACCCCTCCACTTT. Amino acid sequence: CASRRTADYSPLHF.